This entry describes one TCR beta chain. Its antigen is as yet unknown. The treatment here: roughly 10-day PBMC culture with coronavirus spike peptide pools or control peptides (ViraFEST assay). This entry belongs to a study of vaccination and CD4 T cells after COVID-19. Overall study: Convalescent patients were SARS-CoV-2 positive by nasal swab PCR; fewer than 10 mild, one severe. Study-level findings and limits: Spike mono-reactivity was shown by 304 of 307 vaccine-specific clones in convalescent patients. The study found that a median around 86% of reactive clones in convalescent patients appeared only post-vaccination.

Scientists ran DNA taken from cultured CD4+ T cells through the Oncomine TCR Beta short-read assay for sequencing. Cultured CD4+ T cells yielded the extracted genomic DNA. Via MiXCR, TCRdb re-called the PCR reads, giving one row per CDR3 protein. In the table there are approximately 17,000 distinct CDR3 sequences, approximately 53% of which are singletons. Sequenced: CD4+ T cells from blood, cultured in vitro. This TCR was recovered from a human donor who had recovered from COVID-19.

This chain's CDR3 is CSASHRLGEETQYF. The CDR3, as DNA: TGCAGTGCTAGTCACCGGCTGGGGGAAGAGACCCAGTACTTC. V usage is TRBV20-1 and J usage is TRBJ2-5; D assignment may be TRBD1 or TRBD2 (5 bases each). The CDR3 extends over 14 amino acids. The V and J ends lost 3 bases and 3 bases respectively, with 14 bases between them. The germline V gene has CDR1 DFQATT and CDR2 SNEGSKA (reference sequence).